This entry describes one TCR beta chain. These data come from a study of blood T cell repertoires in COVID-19. Study background: Sample material is recorded as cDNA or gDNA derived from T cells, B-cell-depleted T cells, or PBMCs.

Individuals aged 18 to 89 years were recruited from roughly 23 US areas. The protocol was immunoSEQ multiplex PCR, while the TCRdb copy is restricted to in-frame clones and leaves out a portion. The table has approximately 220,000 clones, roughly nine tenths seen once. The CDR3 is 13 amino acids. Germline assignment: CDR1 MNHEY and CDR2 SVGAGI. Trimming stripped 4 bases from V and 7 bases from J, with 14 bases between. Sample: PBMCs or T cells enriched from blood (not recorded which). The sequence was obtained from a woman between 18 and 29 years old in a cohort exposed to, infected with or recovered from COVID-19 (not recorded which). The chain combines TRBV6-5 with TRBJ2-7, with D possibly matching TRBD2 (5 bases). The CDR3 sequence is CASSFAGLGEQYF. The CDR3 DNA follows: TGTGCCAGCAGTTTCGCCGGACTCGGTGAGCAGTACTTC.